These 14 T cell receptor beta chains were sequenced from one sample in a study of T cell responses to AZD1222 COVID-19 vaccine. Sequenced by immunoSEQ multiplex PCR; TCRdb stores in-frame clones only, minus some. The table records around 130,000 clones, about 82% of them present only once. Sequences were derived from peripheral blood, sampled on day 0 of AZD1222 vaccination. These receptors were obtained from an adult in good health.

The chain is built from TRBV7-6 and TRBJ2-1, with D perhaps being TRBD1 or TRBD2 (5 bases each). CDR3 length: 17 residues. Germline V CDR1 and CDR2: SGHVS, FNYEAQ. V was shortened by 5 bases and J by 2 bases, with 19 bases between the two germline ends. CDR3 residues: CASSLGVPTTTYNEQFF. CDR3 bases: TGTGCCAGCAGCCTGGGGGTTCCCACCACGACCTACAATGAGCAGTTCTTC.

The chain carries TRBV18 and TRBJ2-3; D is perhaps TRBD1 or TRBD2 (5 bases each). The CDR3 is 15 amino acids. The V end was cut by 5 bases, the J end by 3 bases, with 15 bases between. The germline V gene encodes CDR1 KGHSH and CDR2 LQKENI. The CDR3 nucleotides read TGTGCCAGCTCAGGGACCCAGGGATCGACAGATACGCAGTATTTT. Amino acids: CASSGTQGSTDTQYF. Full variable domain (remainder filled in from reference TRBV18 and TRBJ2-3): NAGVMQNPRHLVRRRGQEARLRCSPMKGHSHVYWYRQLPEEGLKFMVYLQKENIIDESGMPKERFSAEFPKEGPSILRIQQVVRGDSAAYFCASSGTQGSTDTQYFGPGTRLTVL.

The chain joins TRBV27 to TRBJ2-7; D possibly matches TRBD1 or TRBD2 (5 bases each). V was shortened by 10 bases and J by 4 bases, with 20 bases between the two germline ends. Germline loops: CDR1 MNHEY, CDR2 SMNVEV (reference sequence). The CDR3 length is 14 residues. Here the CDR3 reads CATTTGRNPYEQYF. As DNA, the CDR3 is TGTGCCACTACAACGGGGCGGAACCCGTACGAGCAGTACTTC.

The V call is TRBV6-1, the J call TRBJ2-7, with 10 bases that match TRBD2. After removal of 5 bases from V and 0 bases from J, the junction contained 1 base not matched to a gene. The CDR3 covers 14 residues. The germline gives CDR1 MNHNS, CDR2 SASEGT. The CDR3 sequence is CASSSSGSSYEQYF. In DNA, the CDR3 is TGTGCCAGCAGTTCTAGCGGGAGCTCCTACGAGCAGTACTTC.

This clone was recorded only once. The rearrangement uses TRBV7-9 and TRBJ1-3; 12 nucleotides agree with TRBD1. Germline V gene data show CDR1 as SEHNR and CDR2 as FQNEAQ (reference sequence). This CDR3 comprises 15 residues. V shed 4 bases, J shed 4 bases, and the junction held 2 bases outside the gene matches. CDR3 protein: CASSWDRGLGNTIYF. CDR3 coding DNA: TGTGCCAGCAGCTGGGACAGGGGGCTCGGAAACACCATATATTTT.

This sequence joins TRBV18 and TRBJ1-1; D gene uncertain. V dropped 2 bases and J dropped 2 bases, with 9 bases sitting between them. CDR1 is KGHSH and CDR2 is LQKENI in the germline V gene. This CDR3 has 14 amino acids. Written as DNA, the CDR3 is TGTGCCAGCTCACCAGAGCAGATAAACACTGAAGCTTTCTTT. Amino acids: CASSPEQINTEAFF.

V gene TRBV7-2 combines with J gene TRBJ2-5; D gene unclear. V lost 4 bases to trimming and J lost 7 bases, with 10 bases between them. Germline CDR1 is SGHTA and CDR2 is FQGNSA. The CDR3 runs 12 residues. The CDR3 sequence: CASSSTWGTQYF. The DNA of the CDR3 is TGTGCCAGCAGCTCCACCTGGGGGACCCAGTACTTC.

The chain is built from TRBV7-3 and TRBJ2-1; TRBD1 aligns across 8 bases. CDR3 length: 15 residues. The trim removed 5 bases at V and 4 bases at J, leaving 7 bases unmatched. Germline CDR1 SGHTA, CDR2 FQGTGA. The CDR3 loop is CASSAGTGPYNEQFF. As DNA, the CDR3 is TGTGCCAGCAGCGCCGGGACAGGCCCTTACAATGAGCAGTTCTTC.

V gene TRBV7-2 combines with J gene TRBJ2-7; 7 nucleotides line up with TRBD2. Germline trimming cut 1 base from V and 2 bases from J; bases unmatched to any gene: 8. The CDR3 covers 16 residues. Germline assignment: CDR1 SGHTA and CDR2 FQGNSA. The CDR3 is CASSLGLSGDTYEQYF. CDR3 bases: TGTGCCAGCAGCTTAGGGCTAAGCGGGGATACCTACGAGCAGTACTTC.

The CDR3 sequence is CASSPAGRALYPQHF. As DNA, the CDR3 is TGTGCCAGCAGCCCCGCTGGGAGGGCTTTGTATCCCCAGCATTTT. The chain recombines TRBV7-2 with TRBJ1-5; D not resolved. This CDR3 contains 15 residues. Germline V gives CDR1 SGHTA, CDR2 FQGNSA. The V end lost 5 bases, the J end lost 10 bases, and 21 bases lay between the germline ends.

This chain links TRBV10-2 with TRBJ2-7; TRBD2 is a possible D gene (7 bases). The length of the CDR3 is 15 residues. Between the trimmed V and J ends, which lost 6 bases and 3 bases, there was a span of 18 bases. Germline V gives CDR1 WSHSY, CDR2 SAAADI. The CDR3 region is CASSQGRGTNYEQYF. CDR3 nucleotide sequence: TGCGCCAGCAGCCAGGGGAGGGGTACCAACTACGAGCAGTACTTC.

The rearrangement uses TRBV5-5 and TRBJ2-7; the D is unclear. This CDR3 spans 13 amino acids. V shed 0 bases and J shed 4 bases, with 8 bases lying between them. Germline CDR1 and CDR2: SGHKS and YYEKEE (reference sequence). As DNA, the CDR3 is TGTGCCAGCAGCTTGGCTCCCCAGTACGAGCAGTACTTC. Translated, it gives CASSLAPQYEQYF. Drawing the rest from reference TRBV5-5 and TRBJ2-7, the complete variable domain is DAGVTQSPTHLIKTRGQQVTLRCSPISGHKSVSWYQQVLGQGPQFIFQYYEKEERGRGNFPDRFSARQFPNYSSELNVNALLLGDSALYLCASSLAPQYEQYFGPGTRLTVT.

The rearrangement links TRBV15 to TRBJ2-7; D is unresolved. Between the trimmed V and J ends, which lost 1 base and 2 bases, there was a span of 12 bases. This CDR3 spans 15 amino acids. Germline-derived CDR1 and CDR2 are LNHNV and YYDKDF (reference sequence). The CDR3 here is CATSRGRNDAYEQYF. CDR3 DNA sequence: TGTGCCACCAGCAGAGGGAGAAATGACGCCTACGAGCAGTACTTC.

The rearrangement joins TRBV4-1 to TRBJ1-5; D ambiguous. V was pared by 0 bases and J by 3 bases, with 9 bases between. Per germline, CDR1 MGHRA and CDR2 YSYEKL. This CDR3 is built from 15 residues. Here the CDR3 reads CASSQEYMTNQPQHF. CDR3 coding DNA: TGCGCCAGCAGCCAAGAGTATATGACCAATCAGCCCCAGCATTTT.